This T cell receptor (beta chain) was sequenced for a study of OX40 agonist ivuxolimab in advanced cancers. At the level of the study: It was permissible to have had prior anti-PD-1, anti-PD-L1 or anti-CTLA-4 therapy, and approximately 41% had some.

Details on this clone: What it recognizes is unknown.

Overall study findings and caveats: Low normalized clonal expansion also occurred in some nonresponding patients. In the expanded peripheral T cells, antigen specificity was never determined.

The data were produced by immunoSEQ multiplex PCR, yet TCRdb's version contains in-frame clones alone and is incomplete. The sample includes roughly 90,000 clones, about 90% of them seen just once. This clonotype originated in an adult with an advanced solid tumor such as melanoma, head and neck, liver or kidney cancer. Here the sequenced sample was CD4+ or CD8+ T cells sorted from blood, taken in a trial of the OX40 agonist ivuxolimab.

The DNA for the CDR3 is TGTGCCACCAGCAGAGATGGGGCTTCCTACGAGCAGTACTTC. Amino acid sequence: CATSRDGASYEQYF. V and J are TRBV15 and TRBJ2-7; maybe TRBD1 (5 bases). This CDR3 region has 14 residues. The V end lost 0 bases, the J end lost 1 base, and 7 bases lay between the germline ends. Germline-derived CDR1 and CDR2 are LNHNV and YYDKDF (reference sequence). Using reference TRBV15 and TRBJ2-7 for the parts outside the CDR3, the full variable domain is DAMVIQNPRYQVTQFGKPVTLSCSQTLNHNVMYWYQQKSSQAPKLLFHYYDKDFNNEADTPDNFQSRRPNTSFCFLDIRSPGLGDTAMYLCATSRDGASYEQYFGPGTRLTVT.